The 12 T cell receptor beta chains below come from one sample, sequenced in a study of blood T cell repertoires in COVID-19. TCRdb's table, derived via immunoSEQ multiplex PCR, lists solely in-frame clones and lacks some. The top ten clones hold over 0.5% of a sample with about 150,000 clones, about four fifths of them seen once. The specimen was peripheral blood. The origin of the receptors is a man aged 55 to 70 with acute or convalescent COVID-19.

This clone has a single count. This chain uses TRBV6-4 with TRBJ1-5, with TRBD1 matching over 8 bases. Germline V gives CDR1 MRHNA, CDR2 SNTAGT. The CDR3 totals 15 residues. The trim removed 7 bases at V and 2 bases at J, leaving 7 bases unmatched. The CDR3 is CASTEAGGRNQPQHF. In nucleotides, the CDR3 is TGTGCCAGCACCGAGGCAGGGGGCCGCAATCAGCCCCAGCATTTT.

Points on this clone: Additional DNA sequences in this sample encode the identical CDR3. The gene calls are TRBV29-1 and TRBJ1-2; 8 bases are a match to TRBD1. In germline, CDR1 is SQVTM, CDR2 ANQGSEA. The CDR3 contains 13 residues. V shed 4 bases, J shed 0 bases, and the junction held 1 base outside the gene matches. For the CDR3, the DNA is TGCAGCGTTGGGACAGGGCCTAACTATGGCTACACCTTC. Translation gives CSVGTGPNYGYTF.

This sequence joins TRBV28 and TRBJ2-7; 9 bases line up with TRBD1. Germline loops: CDR1 MDHEN, CDR2 SYDVKM. The J segment lost 4 bases and the V segment lost 5 bases, leaving 9 bases of the junction unmatched. The CDR3 extends over 15 amino acids. CDR3 sequence (DNA): TGTGCCAGCAGTGAGACCGGGACAGGGCGGTACGAGCAGTACTTC. This translates into CASSETGTGRYEQYF.

The chain links TRBV28 to TRBJ2-7; TRBD1 might be the D (7 bases). The CDR3 spans 15 residues. Germline V gene sequence: CDR1 MDHEN, CDR2 SYDVKM. V dropped 6 bases and J dropped 0 bases, with 15 bases sitting between them. The chain's CDR3 is CASRETGRSSYEQYF. The CDR3 DNA reads TGTGCCAGCAGGGAGACAGGGAGGAGCTCCTACGAGCAGTACTTC.

V and J are TRBV19 and TRBJ2-3, with TRBD1 identical over 7 bases. The CDR3 is made up of 13 amino acids. The germline gives CDR1 LNHDA, CDR2 SQIVND (reference sequence). Germline trimming cut 10 bases from V and 3 bases from J; bases unmatched to any gene: 7. CDR3 sequence: CAIQGQQTDTQYF. The CDR3, as DNA: TGTGCCATTCAGGGACAGCAGACAGATACGCAGTATTTT.

The rearrangement uses TRBV18 and TRBJ1-1; 8 bases align to TRBD1. The CDR3 runs to 17 residues. V was pared by 3 bases and J by 0 bases, with 9 bases of the junction left unmatched. CDR1 and CDR2 (germline): KGHSH, LQKENI. The CDR3 reads CASSPFSGGRMNTEAFF. CDR3 bases: TGTGCCAGCTCACCTTTTTCAGGGGGCAGAATGAACACTGAAGCTTTCTTT.

The chain joins TRBV30 to TRBJ2-2; weak D call: TRBD2 (6 bases). V was trimmed by 3 bases and J by 2 bases, leaving 7 bases between them. Germline values: CDR1 GTSNPN, CDR2 SVGIG (reference sequence). The CDR3 consists of 13 residues. The CDR3 nucleotides are TGTGCCTGGAGGGGAGGTAACACCGGGGAGCTGTTTTTT. Protein: CAWRGGNTGELFF.

The rearrangement joins TRBV7-2 to TRBJ2-7; TRBD1 might be the D (7 bases). Germline lookup yields CDR1 SGHTA and CDR2 FQGNSA. The V and J ends lost 5 bases and 4 bases respectively, with 15 bases between them. The CDR3 runs to 14 residues. In nucleotides, the CDR3 is TGTGCCAGCAGCACAAGACAGGGAGGTTACGAGCAGTACTTC. Its protein product is CASSTRQGGYEQYF.

This CDR3 reads CASSEAAPLDTQYF. CDR3 DNA: TGTGCCAGCAGTGAAGCGGCTCCCTTAGATACGCAGTATTTT. The chain couples TRBV6-1 to TRBJ2-3; D call uncertain. This CDR3 has 14 amino acids. V gave up 0 bases and J gave up 5 bases, with 9 bases separating them. CDR1 is MNHNS, CDR2 SASEGT, per germline.

The V and J genes are TRBV7-9 and TRBJ2-5, with D unclear. The CDR3 spans 13 residues. Germline V gene sequence: CDR1 SEHNR, CDR2 FQNEAQ (reference sequence). V gave up 3 bases and J gave up 0 bases, with 5 bases separating them. CDR3 region: CASSFSYQETQYF. The CDR3, as DNA: TGTGCCAGCAGCTTTTCGTACCAAGAGACCCAGTACTTC.

The genes are TRBV7-8 and TRBJ2-7; 7 nucleotides match TRBD2. The germline V gene has CDR1 SGHVS and CDR2 FQNEAQ. With 5 bases clipped from V and 4 bases from J, the junction kept 5 bases outside the gene matches. The length of the CDR3 is 13 residues. CDR3 coding DNA: TGTGCCAGCAGCCGCGGGAGTTTGTACGAGCAGTACTTC. Its translation is CASSRGSLYEQYF.

The gene calls are TRBV4-1 and TRBJ2-2; D might be TRBD2 (5 bases). Germline CDR1 and CDR2: MGHRA and YSYEKL. The germline V and J ends were trimmed by 1 base and 4 bases, with 7 bases remaining between them. This CDR3 is 14 amino acids long. The CDR3 loop reads CASSQAGVTGELFF. For the CDR3, the DNA is TGCGCCAGCAGCCAAGCCGGGGTCACCGGGGAGCTGTTTTTT.